These 30 T cell receptor beta chains share one sample of origin, sequenced in a study of blood T cell repertoires in COVID-19. Repertoires were generated with immunoSEQ multiplex PCR, while TCRdb's copy carries only in-frame clones and drops some. The profile shows roughly 340,000 clones, more than 70% of them singletons. The sample consisted of PBMCs or T cells enriched from blood (not recorded which). Every receptor here comes from a man aged 40-49 years in a cohort exposed to, infected with or recovered from COVID-19 (not recorded which).

This clone was counted only a few times. CDR3: CAWRRGQNNSPLHF. CDR3 nucleotides: TGTGCCTGGAGAAGGGGACAAAACAATTCACCCCTCCACTTT. The chain employs TRBV30 and TRBJ1-6; TRBD1 is a possible D gene (6 bases). The CDR3 runs to 14 residues. Trimming cost V 3 bases and J 7 bases, with 13 bases left between them. Germline values: CDR1 GTSNPN, CDR2 SVGIG (reference sequence). Looking up the rest from reference TRBV30 and TRBJ1-6 gives the full variable domain: SQTIHQWPATLVQPVGSPLSLECTVEGTSNPNLYWYRQAAGRGLQLLFYSVGIGQISSEVPQNLSASRPQDRQFILSSKKLLLSDSGFYLCAWRRGQNNSPLHFGNGTRLTVT.

J is TRBJ1-4 and V is TRBV5-1, with 7 nucleotides matching TRBD1. The CDR3 consists of 16 residues. CDR1 is SGHRS, CDR2 YFSETQ, per germline. V shed 2 bases and J 7 bases; nucleotides not matched to a gene: 11. The CDR3 DNA follows: TGCGCCAGCAGCTTACTACAGGGGCTGGGGGGTGAAAAACTGTTTTTT. Translating it yields CASSLLQGLGGEKLFF.

V and J are TRBV10-2 and TRBJ2-7; the match to TRBD2 covers 7 bases. The CDR3 has 14 residues. J lost 5 bases, V lost 4 bases, and 8 bases had no gene match. CDR1 is WSHSY and CDR2 is SAAADI in the germline V gene. The CDR3 spells CASSAAGDPHEQYF. In DNA form, the CDR3 reads TGCGCCAGCAGTGCCGCGGGGGACCCGCACGAGCAGTACTTC.

This rearrangement joins TRBV7-2 to TRBJ1-1; possible D gene TRBD1, 6 bases. Trimming took 5 bases from V and 1 from J, leaving 8 bases between them. The CDR3 loop spans 13 amino acids. Germline CDR1 SGHTA, CDR2 FQGNSA. For the CDR3, the DNA is TGTGCCAGCAGCACGACAGGGAACACTGAAGCTTTCTTT. This sequence encodes CASSTTGNTEAFF.

The V gene is TRBV19, the J gene TRBJ2-5; 10 bases agree with TRBD1. The germline V gene has CDR1 LNHDA and CDR2 SQIVND (reference sequence). The CDR3 runs 16 residues. V lost 1 base, J lost 1 base, and 3 bases stayed unmatched. CDR3 in DNA: TGTGCCAGTAGTATAGTCGGGACAGGGGTCCAAGAGACCCAGTACTTC. Its protein product is CASSIVGTGVQETQYF.

The chain is built from TRBV21-1 and TRBJ2-3; the table names TRBD2, a call not compared with the DNA. TRBV21-1 is flagged as a pseudogene. The CDR3 totals 18 residues. The CDR3 loop reads CASSNRPRERPHTDTQYF. CDR3 DNA: TGTGCCAGCAGCAATCGTCCGCGGGAGCGCCCTCACACAGATACGCAGTATTTT.

A note on this clone: The identical CDR3 is also encoded by other nucleotide sequences in the sample. The V call is TRBV11-2, the J call TRBJ2-7; the D is unclear. Germline CDR1 is SGHAT and CDR2 is FQNNGV. This CDR3 contains 13 residues. Trimming shortened V by 0 bases and J by 5 bases, and 8 bases separated the two germline ends. The DNA of the CDR3 is TGTGCCAGCAGCTTAGATCGAGCCCACGAGCAGTACTTC. The encoded protein is CASSLDRAHEQYF.

This clone was recorded once. Different DNA sequences within this sample yield the same CDR3. This rearrangement joins TRBV27 to TRBJ2-7, with D possibly being TRBD1 (5 bases). Germline-derived CDR1 and CDR2 are MNHEY and SMNVEV (reference sequence). CDR3 length: 15 residues. Trimming took off 4 bases at V and 0 bases at J, with 13 bases between the two ends. CDR3 loop: CASSSRTRSSYEQYF. The CDR3 DNA follows: TGTGCCAGCAGTTCCCGGACACGGAGCTCCTACGAGCAGTACTTC.

CDR3 residues: CASAVRPTDTQYF. In DNA, the CDR3 is TGCGCCTCCGCGGTTCGCCCCACAGATACGCAGTATTTT. The rearrangement links TRBV4-1 to TRBJ2-3; D not resolved. This CDR3 has 13 residues. The V end lost 11 bases, the J end lost 2 bases, and 14 bases lay between the germline ends. CDR1 is MGHRA, CDR2 YSYEKL, per germline.

The V call is TRBV5-4, the J call TRBJ2-7, with unresolved D. V lost 4 bases and J 4 bases, leaving 12 bases between the germline ends. The CDR3 runs to 13 residues. Germline V CDR1 and CDR2: SGHNT, YYREEE (reference sequence). Here the CDR3 DNA reads TGTGCCAGCAGCCGCACGGGTCAGTACGAGCAGTACTTC. This sequence encodes CASSRTGQYEQYF.

This clone is a singleton in its sample. The gene calls are TRBV19 and TRBJ1-6, with 7 bases identical to TRBD1. Germline CDR1 and CDR2: LNHDA and SQIVND (reference sequence). Trimming cost V 1 base and J 10 bases; bases outside gene matches: 4. The CDR3 has 14 amino acids. CDR3 sequence reads: CASSIGGQTSPLHF. In nucleotides, the CDR3 is TGTGCCAGTAGTATAGGGGGACAGACCTCACCCCTCCACTTT.

The J gene is TRBJ2-2, the V gene TRBV27; 7 nucleotides agree with TRBD2. CDR3 length: 17 residues. The V gene end was trimmed by 4 bases and the J gene end by 3 bases; junction bases not matched to a gene: 11. Germline V gene data show CDR1 as MNHEY and CDR2 as SMNVEV (reference sequence). DNA of the CDR3: TGTGCCAGCAGTTCCTCCCGGGGGGACCCTTACACCGGGGAGCTGTTTTTT. This sequence encodes CASSSSRGDPYTGELFF.

This clone came up a few times. This sequence joins TRBV19 and TRBJ1-3, with 8 bases that match TRBD1. CDR1 is LNHDA and CDR2 is SQIVND in the germline V gene (reference sequence). CDR3 length: 14 residues. V lost 7 bases and J lost 4; bases outside the gene matches: 6. The CDR3 here is CASTYQGAGNTIYF. The DNA for the CDR3 is TGTGCCAGTACGTACCAGGGGGCCGGAAACACCATATATTTT.

The chain is built from TRBV7-3 and TRBJ2-1; 7 bases fit TRBD2. Trimming cost V 2 bases and J 6 bases; bases outside gene matches: 10. The CDR3 covers 16 residues. CDR1 is SGHTA, CDR2 FQGTGA, per germline. This chain's CDR3 is CASSLPSGTGGNEQFF. DNA for the CDR3: TGTGCCAGCAGCTTACCCAGCGGGACGGGGGGCAATGAGCAGTTCTTC. The variable domain in full, with the rest retrieved from reference TRBV7-3 and TRBJ2-1, is GAGVSQTPSNKVTEKGKYVELRCDPISGHTALYWYRQSLGQGPEFLIYFQGTGAADDSGLPNDRFFAVRPEGSVSTLKIQRTERGDSAVYLCASSLPSGTGGNEQFFGPGTRLTVL.

This chain links TRBV28 with TRBJ2-2; 8 bases line up with TRBD1. V was clipped by 6 bases and J by 6 bases; unmatched bases: 9. The CDR3 totals 15 residues. Germline V lookup: CDR1 MDHEN, CDR2 SYDVKM. CDR3 in DNA: TGTGCCAGCAGCACCATCGGACAGGGTTCCGGGGAGCTGTTTTTT. Translation gives CASSTIGQGSGELFF. The complete variable domain, with remaining parts taken from reference TRBV28 and TRBJ2-2, reads DVKVTQSSRYLVKRTGEKVFLECVQDMDHENMFWYRQDPGLGLRLIYFSYDVKMKEKGDIPEGYSVSREKKERFSLILESASTNQTSMYLCASSTIGQGSGELFFGEGSRLTVL.

V is TRBV7-9 and J is TRBJ2-7, with D uncertain. Trimming left V 5 bases short and J 8 bases short, with 19 bases between. Per germline, CDR1 SEHNR and CDR2 FQNEAQ (reference sequence). The CDR3 runs 14 residues. The CDR3 reads CASSQINTGLQQYF. The DNA of the CDR3 is TGTGCCAGCAGCCAAATAAACACTGGGCTCCAGCAGTACTTC.

The genes are TRBV10-3 and TRBJ1-4; the D gene is possibly TRBD1 (6 bases). CDR1 ENHRY and CDR2 SYGVKD come from the germline V gene. The CDR3 spans 14 residues. Between the trimmed V and J ends, which lost 6 bases and 6 bases, there was a span of 14 bases. CDR3 region: CAIRRGGGDEKLFF. The CDR3 nucleotides read TGTGCCATCAGGAGGGGGGGAGGGGATGAAAAACTGTTTTTT.

The gene calls are TRBV3-1 (or the pseudogene TRBV3-2) and TRBJ2-7; D unclear. The CDR3 has 16 residues. V was cut by 1 base and J by 2 bases, with 15 bases left in between. Germline CDR1 and CDR2: LGHDT and YNNKEL (reference sequence). CDR3 bases: TGTGCCAGCAGCCAAGTAGCCACTAAGATTACCTACGAGCAGTACTTC. It translates to CASSQVATKITYEQYF.

This chain links TRBV28 with TRBJ2-5; 7 bases agree with TRBD1. Germline V gene data show CDR1 as MDHEN and CDR2 as SYDVKM. The CDR3 consists of 13 residues. After removal of 6 bases from V and 1 base from J, the junction contained 2 bases not matched to a gene. This CDR3 is CASRGQPQETQYF. DNA for the CDR3: TGTGCCAGCAGGGGACAGCCCCAAGAGACCCAGTACTTC.

This clone was seen a handful of times. V gene TRBV10-2 combines with J gene TRBJ1-4; D is unresolved. CDR1 is WSHSY and CDR2 is SAAADI in the germline V gene. V was cut by 6 bases and J by 8 bases, with 10 bases left in between. The CDR3 loop spans 12 amino acids. CDR3: CASRTAGEKLFF. The CDR3 DNA sequence: TGCGCCAGCAGAACAGCGGGCGAAAAACTGTTTTTT.

A note on this clone: The same CDR3 can be traced to other DNA sequences in this sample. This sequence joins TRBV30 and TRBJ1-5; D perhaps matches TRBD1 (6 bases). Germline values: CDR1 GTSNPN, CDR2 SVGIG (reference sequence). This CDR3 is built from 13 residues. V was trimmed by 3 bases and J by 5 bases, leaving 11 bases between them. The CDR3 region is CAWSLQGDQPQHF. The CDR3 DNA sequence: TGTGCCTGGAGCTTACAGGGAGATCAGCCCCAGCATTTT.

Concerning this clone itself: The sample carries other DNA sequences with the same CDR3. The chain employs TRBV5-1 and TRBJ2-3; 12 bases map to TRBD2. Germline CDR1 is SGHRS and CDR2 is YFSETQ. The J segment lost 9 bases and the V segment lost 0 bases, leaving 5 bases of the junction unmatched. CDR3 length: 15 amino acids. CDR3 amino acids: CASSLGLAGADTQYF. CDR3 nucleotides: TGCGCCAGCAGCTTGGGACTAGCGGGAGCGGACACGCAGTATTTT.

DNA of the CDR3: TGTGCCAGCAGCATTAGCGGGAGGTCTAACAATGAGCAGTTCTTC. Encoded protein: CASSISGRSNNEQFF. The rearrangement uses TRBV7-3 and TRBJ2-1, with 10 positions matching TRBD2. Germline V gives CDR1 SGHTA, CDR2 FQGTGA. This CDR3 contains 15 residues. Unmatched junction bases numbered 6, after V lost 5 bases and J lost 5 bases.

For this clone: One junction end disagrees with the germline gene, perhaps due to a read error. This chain connects TRBV7-2 to TRBJ2-2, with TRBD2 identical over 12 bases. Germline V gene data show CDR1 as SGHTA and CDR2 as FQGNSA. This CDR3 comprises 15 residues. Written as DNA, the CDR3 is TGTGCCAGCAGCCTAGCGGGAGGGCCGTCCGGGGAGCTGTTTTTT. Its translation is CASSLAGGPSGELFF. Looking up the rest from reference TRBV7-2 and TRBJ2-2 gives the full variable domain: GAGVSQSPSNKVTEKGKDVELRCDPISGHTALYWYRQSLGQGLEFLIYFQGNSAPDKSGLPSDRFSAERTGGSVSTLTIQRTQQEDSAVYLCASSLAGGPSGELFFGEGSRLTVL.

The gene calls are TRBV4-1 and TRBJ2-7, with a tentative D call TRBD2 (5 bases). The V and J ends lost 0 bases and 3 bases respectively, with 9 bases between them. In germline, CDR1 is MGHRA, CDR2 YSYEKL. This CDR3 spans 14 amino acids. The CDR3 is CASSQDRAGYEQYF. DNA for the CDR3: TGCGCCAGCAGCCAAGATAGGGCGGGCTACGAGCAGTACTTC.

J is TRBJ2-3 and V is TRBV3-1 (or the pseudogene TRBV3-2), with D tentatively TRBD2 (5 bases). The CDR3 runs 15 residues. Germline CDR1 reads LGHDT; CDR2 reads YNNKEL (reference sequence). V gave up 3 bases and J gave up 0 bases, with 10 bases separating them. CDR3 coding DNA: TGTGCCAGCAGCCAGCTAGCCGTTAGCACAGATACGCAGTATTTT. Its protein product is CASSQLAVSTDTQYF.

The rearrangement links TRBV19 to TRBJ2-7; 7 bases align to TRBD2. Germline V lookup: CDR1 LNHDA, CDR2 SQIVND (reference sequence). This CDR3 has 14 residues. Losses at the gene ends were 3 bases for V and 3 bases for J; bases not matched to a gene: 5. In nucleotides, the CDR3 is TGTGCCAGTAGTATGGGGACTAACCGCTACGAGCAGTACTTC. Translation gives CASSMGTNRYEQYF.

The chain is built from TRBV7-2 and TRBJ2-3; D may be TRBD2 (6 bases). Germline V lookup: CDR1 SGHTA, CDR2 FQGNSA. The ends were cut back, 0 bases at V and 5 bases at J, with 18 bases in the middle. This CDR3 has 17 amino acids. DNA for the CDR3: TGTGCCAGCAGCTTAGCCTTTGCGGGGAGCGAACAAGATACGCAGTATTTT. It codes for CASSLAFAGSEQDTQYF.

The rearrangement links TRBV19 to TRBJ1-6; no firm D call. V was shortened by 5 bases and J by 9 bases, with 8 bases between the two germline ends. CDR1 and CDR2 from the germline V gene are LNHDA and SQIVND (reference sequence). The CDR3 runs 12 residues. As DNA, the CDR3 is TGTGCCAGTAGTGCCCCGGGTTCACCCCTCCACTTT. It is translated as CASSAPGSPLHF.

This chain uses TRBV4-1 with TRBJ2-1; D is ambiguous. The CDR3 runs 12 residues. CDR1 MGHRA and CDR2 YSYEKL come from the germline V gene. Trimming left V 0 bases short and J 9 bases short, with 6 bases between. The CDR3 DNA is TGCGCCAGCAGCCAAGACGGTATTGAGCAGTTCTTC. Protein product: CASSQDGIEQFF.